The text below deals with one T cell receptor beta chain. Its target is not known. The source of the sample is a study of breast tumors, draining lymph nodes, adjacent tissues. The V gene end was trimmed by 5 bases and the J gene end by 8 bases; junction bases not matched to a gene: 12. The CDR3 contains 16 residues. Germline-derived CDR1 and CDR2 are SGHTA and FQGNSA. Study findings and constraints: Compared with lymph nodes, tumors were less diverse; compared with nontumor tissue, more. The lymph node origin of tumor T cells was framed as consistent with a hypothesis, not demonstrated.

A single record per CDR3 protein comes from TCRdb applying MiXCR to the multiplex PCR reads. Here the sample spans approximately 7,100 distinct CDR3 sequences, 65% to 75% being singletons. The chain is built from TRBV7-2 and TRBJ2-3; 11 nucleotides agree with TRBD2. The clonotype comes from a female donor with breast cancer. Some clones in this sample may be carry-over from other donors' samples. Input material: tumor-adjacent breast tissue. The CDR3 here is CASSGQLAGAGSTQYF. The CDR3 coding sequence is TGTGCCAGCAGCGGACAACTAGCGGGAGCTGGCAGTACGCAGTATTTT.